Presented here are 21 T cell receptor beta chains from one specimen sequenced in a study of CD8 T cells in Susac syndrome. The RNA input was about 0.5 to 1 ug, and it was reverse transcribed with random hexamers. TCRdb used MiXCR to reprocess the immunoSEQ multiplex PCR reads, holding one entry per CDR3 protein. Seen here are around 300,000 distinct CDR3 sequences, roughly 85% observed once, and the top ten hold around 0.21%. Source material: CD8+ T cells from PBMCs. Receptors were obtained from a human donor with multiple sclerosis.

The chain combines TRBV4-3 with TRBJ1-1; D is ambiguous. The CDR3 runs 18 residues. The germline V gene has CDR1 LGHNA and CDR2 YSLEER. V was trimmed by 0 bases and J by 0 bases, leaving 17 bases between them. In DNA form, the CDR3 reads TGCGCCAGCAGCCAAGATATATCCGTGGTCGACATGAACACTGAAGCTTTCTTT. Translating gives CASSQDISVVDMNTEAFF.

This clonotype was found once. The V and J genes are TRBV27 and TRBJ1-4; D is perhaps TRBD1 (5 bases). The V gene's germline CDR1 is MNHEY and CDR2 SMNVEV (reference sequence). V lost 6 bases and J lost 8, with 16 bases in between. This CDR3 contains 14 residues. CDR3 in DNA: TGTGCCAGCAGCCACATAGGGGTAAAGGAAAAACTGTTTTTT. Protein product: CASSHIGVKEKLFF.

J is TRBJ2-7 and V is TRBV5-6; D unresolved. CDR1 and CDR2 (germline): SGHDT, YYEEEE. The CDR3 spans 15 residues. V shed 2 bases and J shed 3 bases, with 15 bases lying between them. The CDR3 DNA sequence: TGTGCCAGCAGCTTCGCAGCGAACAGAGTCTACGAGCAGTACTTC. Amino acid sequence: CASSFAANRVYEQYF.

The chain employs TRBV27 and TRBJ2-7; D uncertain. From germline, CDR1 is MNHEY and CDR2 SMNVEV (reference sequence). The length of the CDR3 is 13 residues. V was cut by 5 bases and J by 2 bases, with 10 bases left in between. The CDR3 loop is CASSHQTPYEQYF. The CDR3 DNA is TGTGCCAGCAGTCACCAGACCCCCTACGAGCAGTACTTC.

The chain has TRBV12-3 or TRBV12-4 and TRBJ2-7; TRBD1 agrees at 9 bases. V shed 1 base, J shed 1 base, and the junction held 8 bases outside the gene matches. The CDR3 sequence is 17 residues long. The CDR3 here is CASSLVFSGQGSYEQYF. The CDR3 coding sequence is TGTGCCAGCAGTTTAGTATTTAGTGGACAGGGGTCCTACGAGCAGTACTTC.

The rearrangement uses TRBV14 and TRBJ2-3; 7 nucleotides line up with TRBD1. The CDR3 has 15 amino acids. Germline V gene sequence: CDR1 SGHDN, CDR2 FVKESK. Unmatched junction bases numbered 6, after V lost 4 bases and J lost 2 bases. CDR3: CASSPDRDPTDTQYF. The CDR3 region has the DNA TGTGCCAGCAGCCCCGACAGGGACCCCACAGATACGCAGTATTTT.

The chain is built from TRBV30 and TRBJ1-4, with D perhaps matching TRBD1 (5 bases). Trimming shortened V by 0 bases and J by 7 bases, and 12 bases separated the two germline ends. CDR1 is GTSNPN, CDR2 SVGIG, per germline (reference sequence). The CDR3 sequence is 14 residues long. The CDR3 sequence: CAWSVGAGGEKLFF. The DNA for the CDR3 is TGTGCCTGGAGTGTGGGAGCGGGGGGTGAAAAACTGTTTTTT.

The chain employs TRBV29-1 and TRBJ2-4; 10 nucleotides match TRBD1. V shed 8 bases, J shed 1 base, and the junction held 17 bases outside the gene matches. CDR3 size: 18 residues. Looked up from germline, CDR1 is SQVTM and CDR2 is ANQGSEA. The CDR3 bases are TGCAGCAGCGGCCGGGACAGGGGACTTCCGGGGGCCAAAAACATTCAGTACTTC. It translates to CSSGRDRGLPGAKNIQYF.

This clonotype appeared a single time. V is TRBV28 and J is TRBJ2-3, with D perhaps being TRBD1 or TRBD2 (5 bases each). Per germline, CDR1 MDHEN and CDR2 SYDVKM. V shed 6 bases and J shed 4 bases, with 20 bases lying between them. The CDR3 totals 16 residues. The DNA of the CDR3 is TGTGCCAGCAGCCACTCCGGGGCCTATGTCCCAGATACGCAGTATTTT. This codes for CASSHSGAYVPDTQYF.

The chain combines TRBV12-3 or TRBV12-4 with TRBJ2-7; no reliable D call. CDR3 length: 13 amino acids. V lost 6 bases, J lost 0 bases, and 9 bases lay in between. Here the CDR3 reads CASSSTFSYEQYF. In DNA form, the CDR3 reads TGTGCCAGCAGCTCTACGTTCTCCTACGAGCAGTACTTC.

The V gene is TRBV11-2, the J gene TRBJ2-7; possible D gene TRBD2, 7 bases. Looked up from germline, CDR1 is SGHAT and CDR2 is FQNNGV. The CDR3 spans 15 residues. The germline V and J ends were trimmed by 1 base and 2 bases, with 12 bases remaining between them. CDR3 sequence (DNA): TGTGCCAGCAGCTTAGTGCGGGGGCCCGCCTACGAGCAGTACTTC. It yields the protein CASSLVRGPAYEQYF.

The chain is built from TRBV27 and TRBJ2-3, with D possibly matching TRBD2 (6 bases). V was pared by 2 bases and J by 4 bases, with 16 bases between. Per germline, CDR1 MNHEY and CDR2 SMNVEV (reference sequence). The CDR3 runs to 16 residues. Here the CDR3 DNA reads TGTGCCAGCAGTTTACGGCCACTAGCTGTCGCAGATACGCAGTATTTT. Protein product: CASSLRPLAVADTQYF.

A single count supports this clonotype. The chain joins TRBV4-3 to TRBJ2-7; 9 bases match TRBD2. CDR3 length: 16 amino acids. The V and J ends lost 1 base and 2 bases, in that order; junction bases with no gene match: 6. CDR1 is LGHNA and CDR2 is YSLEER in the germline V gene. Here the CDR3 DNA reads TGCGCCAGCAGCCAAGTACTCGCGGGAGGGGCCTACGAGCAGTACTTC. It yields the protein CASSQVLAGGAYEQYF.

Of note for this clonotype: Germline is not matched at one junction end, which may reflect a read error. The chain couples TRBV27 to TRBJ1-2, with 8 positions matching TRBD1. Looked up from germline, CDR1 is MNHEY and CDR2 is SMNVEV (reference sequence). The length of the CDR3 is 17 residues. CDR3 region: CASGLYGLDRGHYGYTF. DNA for the CDR3: TGTGCCAGCGGTTTATACGGGCTTGACAGGGGACACTATGGCTACACCTTC.

The chain carries TRBV7-9 and TRBJ1-1; D remains unclear. The CDR3 totals 16 residues. Germline CDR1 and CDR2: SEHNR and FQNEAQ (reference sequence). The germline V and J ends were trimmed by 0 bases and 1 base, with 12 bases remaining between them. The CDR3 DNA follows: TGTGCCAGCAGCTTAGCGCGGTCGTGGGGGAACACTGAAGCTTTCTTT. Translating gives CASSLARSWGNTEAFF.

This clonotype has only one observation. This chain joins TRBV9 and TRBJ1-5, with no clear D. V was shortened by 0 bases and J by 9 bases, with 19 bases between the two germline ends. This CDR3 has 16 amino acids. Germline CDR1 and CDR2: SGDLS and YYNGEE. The CDR3 is CASSVGGNDALGPQHF. CDR3 DNA: TGTGCCAGCAGCGTAGGAGGGAACGACGCCCTCGGGCCCCAGCATTTT.

V is TRBV10-2 and J is TRBJ2-2; D possibly corresponds to TRBD2 (5 bases). CDR1 and CDR2 from the germline V gene are WSHSY and SAAADI. V lost 7 bases, J lost 1 base, and 13 bases lay in between. The CDR3 has 15 amino acids. CDR3 bases: TGCGCCAGCAAGGTCGGGGTCGTGAACACCGGGGAGCTGTTTTTT. This gives the protein CASKVGVVNTGELFF.

This rearrangement joins TRBV11-2 to TRBJ1-3; 8 nucleotides agree with TRBD1. The CDR3 is 15 residues long. Germline CDR1 is SGHAT and CDR2 is FQNNGV. V was clipped by 3 bases and J by 3 bases; unmatched bases: 4. CDR3: CASSLDRDRGNTIYF. As DNA, the CDR3 is TGTGCCAGCAGCTTGGACAGGGATCGTGGAAACACCATATATTTT.

The chain joins TRBV20-1 to TRBJ2-1, with TRBD2 identical over 8 bases. CDR3 length: 15 residues. CDR1 is DFQATT and CDR2 is SNEGSKA in the germline V gene (reference sequence). Unmatched junction bases numbered 10, after V lost 3 bases and J lost 6 bases. The CDR3 protein is CSAREFVSGANEQFF. DNA of the CDR3: TGCAGTGCTAGGGAATTTGTTAGCGGGGCCAATGAGCAGTTCTTC.

This clonotype was seen a single time. J is TRBJ2-1 and V is TRBV30; 7 bases agree with TRBD2. Germline V gives CDR1 GTSNPN, CDR2 SVGIG (reference sequence). Losses at the gene ends were 0 bases for V and 2 bases for J; bases not matched to a gene: 7. The CDR3 is made up of 16 amino acids. This chain's CDR3 is CAWSVISGLTYNEQFF. The CDR3 region has the DNA TGTGCCTGGAGTGTTATTAGCGGGCTTACCTACAATGAGCAGTTCTTC.

J is TRBJ2-1 and V is TRBV19; 7 nucleotides align to TRBD1. Germline values: CDR1 LNHDA, CDR2 SQIVND (reference sequence). This CDR3 comprises 15 residues. Unmatched junction bases numbered 7, after V lost 1 base and J lost 7 bases. This CDR3 reads CASSIVQGVWNEQFF. CDR3 coding DNA: TGTGCCAGTAGTATAGTCCAGGGGGTTTGGAATGAGCAGTTCTTC. The entire variable domain, with the rest obtained from reference TRBV19 and TRBJ2-1, is as follows: DGGITQSPKYLFRKEGQNVTLSCEQNLNHDAMYWYRQDPGQGLRLIYYSQIVNDFQKGDIAEGYSVSREKKESFPLTVTSAQKNPTAFYLCASSIVQGVWNEQFFGPGTRLTVL.